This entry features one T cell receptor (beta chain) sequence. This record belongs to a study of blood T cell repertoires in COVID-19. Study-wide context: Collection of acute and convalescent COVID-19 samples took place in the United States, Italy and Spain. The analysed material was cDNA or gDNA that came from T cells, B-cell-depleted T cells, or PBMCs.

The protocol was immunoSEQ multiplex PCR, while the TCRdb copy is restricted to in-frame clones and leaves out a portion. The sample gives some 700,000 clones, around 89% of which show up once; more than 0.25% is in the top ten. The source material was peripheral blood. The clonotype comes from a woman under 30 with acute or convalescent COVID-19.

CDR3 DNA: TGTGCCCTTAGGACAGGCAGCTCCTACGAGCAGTACTTC. It is translated as CALRTGSSYEQYF. The genes are TRBV30 and TRBJ2-7, with 7 bases lining up with TRBD1. J was trimmed by 0 bases and V by 8 bases; bases with no gene match: 7. Looked up from germline, CDR1 is GTSNPN and CDR2 is SVGIG (reference sequence). The CDR3 is made up of 13 amino acids.